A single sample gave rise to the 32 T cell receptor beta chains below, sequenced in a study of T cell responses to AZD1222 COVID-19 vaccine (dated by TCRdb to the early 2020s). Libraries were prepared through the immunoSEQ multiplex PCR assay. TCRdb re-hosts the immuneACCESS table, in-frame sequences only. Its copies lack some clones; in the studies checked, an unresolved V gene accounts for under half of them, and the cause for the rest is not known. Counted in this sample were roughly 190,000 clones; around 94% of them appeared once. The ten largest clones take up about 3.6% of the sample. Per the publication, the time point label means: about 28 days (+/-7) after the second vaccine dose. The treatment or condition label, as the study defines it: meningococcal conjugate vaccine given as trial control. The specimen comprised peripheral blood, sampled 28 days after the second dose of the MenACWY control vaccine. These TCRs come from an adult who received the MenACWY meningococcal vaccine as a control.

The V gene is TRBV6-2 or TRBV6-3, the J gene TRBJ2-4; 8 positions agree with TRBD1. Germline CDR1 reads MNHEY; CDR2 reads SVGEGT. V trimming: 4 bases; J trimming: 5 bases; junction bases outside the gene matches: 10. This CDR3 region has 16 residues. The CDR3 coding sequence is TGTGCCAGCAGTTCCGTCCCGGGACAGGTCCAAAACATTCAGTACTTC. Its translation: CASSSVPGQVQNIQYF.

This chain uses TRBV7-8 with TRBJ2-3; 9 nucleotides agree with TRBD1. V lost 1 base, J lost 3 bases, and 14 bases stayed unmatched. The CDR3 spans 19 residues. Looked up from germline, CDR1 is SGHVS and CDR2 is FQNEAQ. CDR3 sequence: CASSLDLGAGQGWTDTQYF. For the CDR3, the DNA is TGTGCCAGCAGCTTAGATCTTGGTGCCGGACAGGGGTGGACAGATACGCAGTATTTT.

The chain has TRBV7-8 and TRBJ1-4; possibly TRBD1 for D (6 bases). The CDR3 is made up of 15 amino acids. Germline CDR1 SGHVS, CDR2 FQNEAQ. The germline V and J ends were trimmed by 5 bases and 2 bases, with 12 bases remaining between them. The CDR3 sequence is CASSRQDGTNEKLFF. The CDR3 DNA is TGTGCCAGCAGCCGACAGGACGGTACTAATGAAAAACTGTTTTTT.

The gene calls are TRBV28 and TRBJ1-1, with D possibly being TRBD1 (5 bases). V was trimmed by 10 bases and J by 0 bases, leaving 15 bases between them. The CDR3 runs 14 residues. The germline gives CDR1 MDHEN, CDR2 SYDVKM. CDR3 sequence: CATHSGRLNTEAFF. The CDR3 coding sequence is TGTGCCACCCACTCGGGACGGTTGAACACTGAAGCTTTCTTT.

The CDR3 region is CASSSGSGGGYTF. DNA for the CDR3: TGCGCCAGCAGCTCCGGGAGCGGAGGAGGCTACACCTTC. This chain uses TRBV5-1 with TRBJ1-2; D remains unclear. The V gene lost 3 bases and the J gene lost 8 bases, with 14 bases spanning the gap. Germline V gene lookup returns CDR1 SGHRS and CDR2 YFSETQ. The CDR3 has 13 amino acids.

The CDR3 spells CASSQETAGGLPQHF. CDR3 nucleotides: TGCGCCAGCAGCCAAGAGACCGCCGGCGGGTTGCCCCAGCATTTT. The chain combines TRBV4-3 with TRBJ1-5, with D uncertain. Per the germline V gene, CDR1 is LGHNA and CDR2 is YSLEER. The CDR3 loop spans 15 amino acids. The germline V and J ends were trimmed by 0 bases and 9 bases, with 15 bases remaining between them.

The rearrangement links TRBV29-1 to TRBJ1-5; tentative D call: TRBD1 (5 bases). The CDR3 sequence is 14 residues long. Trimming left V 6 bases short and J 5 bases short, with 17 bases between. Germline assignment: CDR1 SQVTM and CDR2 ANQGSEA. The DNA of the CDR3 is TGCAGCGTGGCCATTGTTGGGGCGGATCAGCCCCAGCATTTT. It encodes CSVAIVGADQPQHF. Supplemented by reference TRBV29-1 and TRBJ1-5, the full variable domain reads SAVISQKPSRDICQRGTSLTIQCQVDSQVTMMFWYRQQPGQSLTLIATANQGSEATYESGFVIDKFPISRPNLTFSTLTVSNMSPEDSSIYLCSVAIVGADQPQHFGDGTRLSIL.

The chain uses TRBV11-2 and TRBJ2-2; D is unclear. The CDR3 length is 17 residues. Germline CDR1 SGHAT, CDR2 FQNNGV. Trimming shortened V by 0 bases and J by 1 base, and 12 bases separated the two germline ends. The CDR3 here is CASSLDRSSQNTGELFF. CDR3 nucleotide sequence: TGTGCCAGCAGCTTAGATAGGAGCAGCCAGAACACCGGGGAGCTGTTTTTT.

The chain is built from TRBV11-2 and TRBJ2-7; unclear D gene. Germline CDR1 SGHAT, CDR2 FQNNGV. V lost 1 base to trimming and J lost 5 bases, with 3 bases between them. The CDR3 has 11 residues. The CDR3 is CASSLAHEQYF. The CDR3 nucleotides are TGTGCCAGCAGCTTAGCGCACGAGCAGTACTTC.

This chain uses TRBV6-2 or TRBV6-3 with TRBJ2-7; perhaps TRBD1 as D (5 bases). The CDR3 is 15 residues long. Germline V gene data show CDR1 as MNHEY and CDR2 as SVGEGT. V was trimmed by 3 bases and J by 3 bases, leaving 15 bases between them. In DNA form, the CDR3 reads TGTGCCAGCAGTTATCCGCCCCAGGGTGTCTACGAGCAGTACTTC. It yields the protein CASSYPPQGVYEQYF.

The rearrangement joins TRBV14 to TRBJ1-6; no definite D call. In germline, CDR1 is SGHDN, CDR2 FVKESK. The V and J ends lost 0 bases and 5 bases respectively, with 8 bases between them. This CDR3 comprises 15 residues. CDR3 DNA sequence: TGTGCCAGCAGCCAAGATAGGCGGGATAATTCACCCCTCCACTTT. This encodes CASSQDRRDNSPLHF.

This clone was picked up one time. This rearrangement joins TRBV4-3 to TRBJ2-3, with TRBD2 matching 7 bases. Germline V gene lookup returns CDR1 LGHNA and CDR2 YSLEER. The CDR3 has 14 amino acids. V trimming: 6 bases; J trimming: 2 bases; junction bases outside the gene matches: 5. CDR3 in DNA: TGCGCCAGCAGGCTAGCGGAAAACACAGATACGCAGTATTTT. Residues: CASRLAENTDTQYF.

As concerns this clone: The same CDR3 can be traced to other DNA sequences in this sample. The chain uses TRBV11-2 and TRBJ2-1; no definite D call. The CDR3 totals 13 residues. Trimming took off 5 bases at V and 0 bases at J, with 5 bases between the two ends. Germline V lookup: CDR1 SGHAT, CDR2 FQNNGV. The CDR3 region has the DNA TGTGCCAGCAGCCCTGGCTCCTACAATGAGCAGTTCTTC. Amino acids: CASSPGSYNEQFF.

The CDR3 loop reads CASSRQRVETQYF. The CDR3 region has the DNA TGCGCCAGCAGCCGTCAGAGGGTCGAGACCCAGTACTTC. This chain joins TRBV4-3 and TRBJ2-5, with D maybe TRBD2 (5 bases). V was cut by 4 bases and J by 5 bases, with 11 bases left in between. Per the germline V gene, CDR1 is LGHNA and CDR2 is YSLEER. The CDR3 runs to 13 residues.

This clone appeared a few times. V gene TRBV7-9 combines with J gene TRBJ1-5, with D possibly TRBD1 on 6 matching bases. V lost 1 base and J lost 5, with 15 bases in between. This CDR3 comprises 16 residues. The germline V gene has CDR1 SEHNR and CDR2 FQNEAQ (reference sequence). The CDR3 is CASSLGTGAAHQPQHF. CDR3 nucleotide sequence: TGTGCCAGCAGCTTAGGGACGGGGGCGGCACATCAGCCCCAGCATTTT.

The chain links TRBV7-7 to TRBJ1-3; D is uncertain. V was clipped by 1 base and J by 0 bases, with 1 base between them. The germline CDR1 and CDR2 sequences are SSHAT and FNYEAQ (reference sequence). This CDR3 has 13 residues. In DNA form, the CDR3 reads TGTGCCAGCAGCTTAGGCTCTGGAAACACCATATATTTT. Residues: CASSLGSGNTIYF.

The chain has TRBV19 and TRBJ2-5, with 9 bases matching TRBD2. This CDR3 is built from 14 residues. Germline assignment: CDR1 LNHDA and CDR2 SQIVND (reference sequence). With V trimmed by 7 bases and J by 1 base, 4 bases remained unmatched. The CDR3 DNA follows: TGTGCCAGTACCGCGGGGGGGGGCCAAGAGACCCAGTACTTC. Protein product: CASTAGGGQETQYF. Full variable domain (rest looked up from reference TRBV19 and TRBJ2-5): DGGITQSPKYLFRKEGQNVTLSCEQNLNHDAMYWYRQDPGQGLRLIYYSQIVNDFQKGDIAEGYSVSREKKESFPLTVTSAQKNPTAFYLCASTAGGGQETQYFGPGTRLLVL.

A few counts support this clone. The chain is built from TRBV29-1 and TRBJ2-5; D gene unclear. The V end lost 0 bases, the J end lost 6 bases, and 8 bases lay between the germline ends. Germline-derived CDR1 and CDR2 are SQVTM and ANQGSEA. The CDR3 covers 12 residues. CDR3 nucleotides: TGCAGCGTTGAAGAGACACCAAAGACCCAGTACTTC. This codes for CSVEETPKTQYF.

The CDR3 here is CSVNRANTGELFF. In DNA, the CDR3 is TGCAGCGTTAATAGGGCAAACACCGGGGAGCTGTTTTTT. The chain joins TRBV29-1 to TRBJ2-2; D not resolved. The CDR3 has 13 residues. CDR1 is SQVTM, CDR2 ANQGSEA, per germline. Trimming cost V 5 bases and J 2 bases, with 9 bases left between them.

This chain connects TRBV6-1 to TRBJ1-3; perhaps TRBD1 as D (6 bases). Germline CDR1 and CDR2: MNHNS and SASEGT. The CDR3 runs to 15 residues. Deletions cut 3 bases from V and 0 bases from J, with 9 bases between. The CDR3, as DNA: TGTGCCAGCAGTGAGGACAGAGCCTCTGGAAACACCATATATTTT. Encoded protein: CASSEDRASGNTIYF.

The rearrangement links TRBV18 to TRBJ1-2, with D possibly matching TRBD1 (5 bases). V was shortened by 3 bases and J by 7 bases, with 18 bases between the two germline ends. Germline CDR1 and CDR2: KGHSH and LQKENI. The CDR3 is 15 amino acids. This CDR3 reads CASSPLRDQGVGYTF. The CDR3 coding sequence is TGTGCCAGCTCACCCCTCAGGGACCAGGGAGTTGGCTACACCTTC.

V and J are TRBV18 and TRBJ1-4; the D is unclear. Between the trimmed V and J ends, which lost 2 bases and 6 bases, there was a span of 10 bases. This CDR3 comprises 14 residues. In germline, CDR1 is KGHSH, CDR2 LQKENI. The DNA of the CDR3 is TGTGCCAGCTCACCAACGGGCCGAGATGAAAAACTGTTTTTT. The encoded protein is CASSPTGRDEKLFF. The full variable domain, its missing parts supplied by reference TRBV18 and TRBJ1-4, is NAGVMQNPRHLVRRRGQEARLRCSPMKGHSHVYWYRQLPEEGLKFMVYLQKENIIDESGMPKERFSAEFPKEGPSILRIQQVVRGDSAAYFCASSPTGRDEKLFFGSGTQLSVL.

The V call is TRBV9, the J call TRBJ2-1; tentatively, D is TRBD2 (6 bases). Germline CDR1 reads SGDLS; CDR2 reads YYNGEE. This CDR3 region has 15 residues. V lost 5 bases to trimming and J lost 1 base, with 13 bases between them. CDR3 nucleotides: TGTGCCAGCAGTAGTACTAGCTCTTCCTACAATGAGCAGTTCTTC. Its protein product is CASSSTSSSYNEQFF.

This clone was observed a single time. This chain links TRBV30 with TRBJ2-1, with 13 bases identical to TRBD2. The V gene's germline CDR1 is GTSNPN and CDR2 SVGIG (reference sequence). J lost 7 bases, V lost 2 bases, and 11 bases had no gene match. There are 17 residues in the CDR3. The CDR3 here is CAWSLRTSGRTRNEQFF. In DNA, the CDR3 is TGTGCCTGGAGTCTCCGGACTAGCGGGAGAACAAGGAATGAGCAGTTCTTC.

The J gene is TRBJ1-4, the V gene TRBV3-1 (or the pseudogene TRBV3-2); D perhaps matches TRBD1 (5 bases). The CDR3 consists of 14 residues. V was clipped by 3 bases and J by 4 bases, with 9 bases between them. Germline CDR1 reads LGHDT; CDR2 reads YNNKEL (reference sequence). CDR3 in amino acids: CASSHQGINEKLFF. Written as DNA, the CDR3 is TGTGCCAGCAGCCATCAGGGAATTAATGAAAAACTGTTTTTT.

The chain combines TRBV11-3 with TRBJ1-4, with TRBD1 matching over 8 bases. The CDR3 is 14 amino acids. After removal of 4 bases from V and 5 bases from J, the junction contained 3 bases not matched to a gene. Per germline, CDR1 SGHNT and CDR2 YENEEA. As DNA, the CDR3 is TGTGCCAGCAGCTCGGGACAGGAGAATGAAAAACTGTTTTTT. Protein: CASSSGQENEKLFF.

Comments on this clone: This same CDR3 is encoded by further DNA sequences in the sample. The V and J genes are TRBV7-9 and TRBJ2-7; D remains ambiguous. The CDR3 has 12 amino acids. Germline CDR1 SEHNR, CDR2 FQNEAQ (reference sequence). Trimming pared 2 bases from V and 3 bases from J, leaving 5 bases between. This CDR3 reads CASSLSGYEQYF. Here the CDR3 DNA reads TGTGCCAGCAGCTTAAGTGGCTACGAGCAGTACTTC.

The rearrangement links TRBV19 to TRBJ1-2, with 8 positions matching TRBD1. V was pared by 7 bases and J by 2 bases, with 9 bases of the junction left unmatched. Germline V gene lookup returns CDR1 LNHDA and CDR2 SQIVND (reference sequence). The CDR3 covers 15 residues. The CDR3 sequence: CASTPRGRRNYGYTF. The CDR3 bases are TGTGCCAGTACCCCCAGGGGGCGGAGAAACTATGGCTACACCTTC.

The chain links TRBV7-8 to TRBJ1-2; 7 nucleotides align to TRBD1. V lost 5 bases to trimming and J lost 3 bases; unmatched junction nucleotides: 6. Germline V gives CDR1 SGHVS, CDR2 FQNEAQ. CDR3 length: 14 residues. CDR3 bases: TGTGCCAGCAGCACACCGGGGACAGACTATGGCTACACCTTC. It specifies CASSTPGTDYGYTF.

CDR3 sequence (DNA): TGTGCCAGCAGTCCCGCCGTGGCAAAGTACTTC. Protein product: CASSPAVAKYF. This chain uses TRBV6-2 or TRBV6-3 with TRBJ2-5; D unresolved. The CDR3 runs to 11 residues. Germline CDR1 reads MNHEY; CDR2 reads SVGEGT. Trimming left V 5 bases short and J 12 bases short, with 13 bases between.

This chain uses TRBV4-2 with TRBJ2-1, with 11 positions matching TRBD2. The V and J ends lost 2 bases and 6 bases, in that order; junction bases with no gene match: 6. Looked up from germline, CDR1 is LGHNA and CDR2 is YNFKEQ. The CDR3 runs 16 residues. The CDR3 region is CASSQKLAGEVNEQFF. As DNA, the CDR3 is TGTGCCAGCAGCCAAAAACTAGCGGGAGAGGTCAATGAGCAGTTCTTC.

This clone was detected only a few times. This chain's CDR3 is CASSFPKGIYEQYF. Here the CDR3 DNA reads TGTGCCAGCAGTTTCCCAAAGGGGATCTACGAGCAGTACTTC. The gene calls are TRBV27 and TRBJ2-7; D might be TRBD1 (5 bases). The ends were cut back, 3 bases at V and 3 bases at J, with 12 bases in the middle. The CDR3 length is 14 residues. Germline V gives CDR1 MNHEY, CDR2 SMNVEV (reference sequence).